The 6 T cell receptor beta chains below were found in one sample sequenced in a study of blood T cell repertoires in COVID-19. Here immunoSEQ multiplex PCR was the method, and the copy in TCRdb shows in-frame clones only, minus some. This table has about 480,000 clones, 70% to 90% appearing once. Sequences were obtained from PBMCs or T cells enriched from blood (not recorded which). All receptors derive from a woman aged 40 to 50 who had recovered from COVID-19.

The gene calls are TRBV2 and TRBJ1-1, with a weak D call TRBD1 (6 bases). The V gene's germline CDR1 is SNHLY and CDR2 FYNNEI. The CDR3 length is 12 residues. Trimming removed 8 bases at V and 5 bases at J, with 12 bases between. CDR3 sequence (DNA): TGTGCCAGCCGGGCAGGGGTTACTGAAGCTTTCTTT. This gives the protein CASRAGVTEAFF.

This sequence joins TRBV7-9 and TRBJ2-5, with 8 bases lining up with TRBD2. Germline V gene sequence: CDR1 SEHNR, CDR2 FQNEAQ (reference sequence). The CDR3 contains 17 residues. V lost 5 bases and J lost 1; bases outside the gene matches: 12. The CDR3 coding sequence is TGTGCCAGCAGCCCGGGAGGGGGGCCACGAATCCAAGAGACCCAGTACTTC. This codes for CASSPGGGPRIQETQYF.

This clone has only one observation. J is TRBJ1-2 and V is TRBV15, with 7 bases lining up with TRBD1. Germline CDR1 is LNHNV and CDR2 is YYDKDF (reference sequence). The V segment lost 0 bases and the J segment 3 bases; nucleotides outside the gene matches: 10. This CDR3 is 17 amino acids long. The CDR3 region is CATSRDLMRQGYYGYTF. The CDR3, as DNA: TGTGCCACCAGCAGAGATCTTATGAGACAGGGATACTATGGCTACACCTTC.

The rearrangement links TRBV5-1 to TRBJ1-2, with TRBD1 matching 8 bases. The length of the CDR3 is 13 residues. Germline V gene data show CDR1 as SGHRS and CDR2 as YFSETQ. V gave up 3 bases and J gave up 3 bases; unmatched junction bases: 1. The CDR3 reads CASSSTGDYGYTF. The CDR3 bases are TGCGCCAGCAGCTCGACAGGGGACTATGGCTACACCTTC. The full variable domain, rest sourced from reference TRBV5-1 and TRBJ1-2, is KAGVTQTPRYLIKTRGQQVTLSCSPISGHRSVSWYQQTPGQGLQFLFEYFSETQRNKGNFPGRFSGRQFSNSRSEMNVSTLELGDSALYLCASSSTGDYGYTFGSGTRLTVV.

This clone was detected only once. The chain links TRBV9 to TRBJ1-1; TRBD1 matches at 8 bases. Germline lookup yields CDR1 SGDLS and CDR2 YYNGEE. Losses at the gene ends were 4 bases for V and 7 bases for J; bases not matched to a gene: 6. The CDR3 runs 13 residues. The DNA of the CDR3 is TGTGCCAGCAGCACCCGGACAGGGTTTGAAGCTTTCTTT. Protein sequence: CASSTRTGFEAFF.

The chain uses TRBV7-2 and TRBJ2-1; a weak D match, TRBD1 (5 bases). Germline V CDR1 and CDR2: SGHTA, FQGNSA. The CDR3 consists of 15 residues. Trimming took 5 bases from V and 4 from J, leaving 15 bases between them. The CDR3 sequence: CASSPMEGDYNEQFF. For the CDR3, the DNA is TGTGCCAGCAGCCCCATGGAAGGGGATTACAATGAGCAGTTCTTC.